This T cell receptor beta chain was recorded in a study of vaccination effects on CD4 cells after COVID-19. Overall study: Before any sequencing was done, the ViraFEST assay used viral peptide pools to expand antigen-specific CD4+ T cells.

TCRdb's copy holds only in-frame clones and misses some; the assay was immunoSEQ multiplex PCR. The table has over 65,000 clones, roughly three quarters seen once. As to this clone: Antigen: not known.

The germline V gene encodes CDR1 LNHNV and CDR2 YYDKDF (reference sequence). The CDR3 extends over 13 amino acids. V lost 1 base, J lost 6 bases, and 9 bases lay in between. Having been cultured for ten to eleven days, the cells underwent CD4+ T cell isolation. Replacing half the medium with IL-2 medium was done on days 3 and 7. The sequence was obtained from a human donor who received a COVID-19 vaccine. V and J are TRBV15 and TRBJ1-2; D gene unclear. The specimen comprised CD4+ T cells from PBMCs cultured without peptide, sampled before COVID-19 vaccination. The DNA of the CDR3 is TGTGCCACCAGCAGAGCCTCCGAGAATGGCTACACCTTC. Translated: CATSRASENGYTF. The full variable domain, with the rest looked up from reference TRBV15 and TRBJ1-2, is DAMVIQNPRYQVTQFGKPVTLSCSQTLNHNVMYWYQQKSSQAPKLLFHYYDKDFNNEADTPDNFQSRRPNTSFCFLDIRSPGLGDTAMYLCATSRASENGYTFGSGTRLTVV.